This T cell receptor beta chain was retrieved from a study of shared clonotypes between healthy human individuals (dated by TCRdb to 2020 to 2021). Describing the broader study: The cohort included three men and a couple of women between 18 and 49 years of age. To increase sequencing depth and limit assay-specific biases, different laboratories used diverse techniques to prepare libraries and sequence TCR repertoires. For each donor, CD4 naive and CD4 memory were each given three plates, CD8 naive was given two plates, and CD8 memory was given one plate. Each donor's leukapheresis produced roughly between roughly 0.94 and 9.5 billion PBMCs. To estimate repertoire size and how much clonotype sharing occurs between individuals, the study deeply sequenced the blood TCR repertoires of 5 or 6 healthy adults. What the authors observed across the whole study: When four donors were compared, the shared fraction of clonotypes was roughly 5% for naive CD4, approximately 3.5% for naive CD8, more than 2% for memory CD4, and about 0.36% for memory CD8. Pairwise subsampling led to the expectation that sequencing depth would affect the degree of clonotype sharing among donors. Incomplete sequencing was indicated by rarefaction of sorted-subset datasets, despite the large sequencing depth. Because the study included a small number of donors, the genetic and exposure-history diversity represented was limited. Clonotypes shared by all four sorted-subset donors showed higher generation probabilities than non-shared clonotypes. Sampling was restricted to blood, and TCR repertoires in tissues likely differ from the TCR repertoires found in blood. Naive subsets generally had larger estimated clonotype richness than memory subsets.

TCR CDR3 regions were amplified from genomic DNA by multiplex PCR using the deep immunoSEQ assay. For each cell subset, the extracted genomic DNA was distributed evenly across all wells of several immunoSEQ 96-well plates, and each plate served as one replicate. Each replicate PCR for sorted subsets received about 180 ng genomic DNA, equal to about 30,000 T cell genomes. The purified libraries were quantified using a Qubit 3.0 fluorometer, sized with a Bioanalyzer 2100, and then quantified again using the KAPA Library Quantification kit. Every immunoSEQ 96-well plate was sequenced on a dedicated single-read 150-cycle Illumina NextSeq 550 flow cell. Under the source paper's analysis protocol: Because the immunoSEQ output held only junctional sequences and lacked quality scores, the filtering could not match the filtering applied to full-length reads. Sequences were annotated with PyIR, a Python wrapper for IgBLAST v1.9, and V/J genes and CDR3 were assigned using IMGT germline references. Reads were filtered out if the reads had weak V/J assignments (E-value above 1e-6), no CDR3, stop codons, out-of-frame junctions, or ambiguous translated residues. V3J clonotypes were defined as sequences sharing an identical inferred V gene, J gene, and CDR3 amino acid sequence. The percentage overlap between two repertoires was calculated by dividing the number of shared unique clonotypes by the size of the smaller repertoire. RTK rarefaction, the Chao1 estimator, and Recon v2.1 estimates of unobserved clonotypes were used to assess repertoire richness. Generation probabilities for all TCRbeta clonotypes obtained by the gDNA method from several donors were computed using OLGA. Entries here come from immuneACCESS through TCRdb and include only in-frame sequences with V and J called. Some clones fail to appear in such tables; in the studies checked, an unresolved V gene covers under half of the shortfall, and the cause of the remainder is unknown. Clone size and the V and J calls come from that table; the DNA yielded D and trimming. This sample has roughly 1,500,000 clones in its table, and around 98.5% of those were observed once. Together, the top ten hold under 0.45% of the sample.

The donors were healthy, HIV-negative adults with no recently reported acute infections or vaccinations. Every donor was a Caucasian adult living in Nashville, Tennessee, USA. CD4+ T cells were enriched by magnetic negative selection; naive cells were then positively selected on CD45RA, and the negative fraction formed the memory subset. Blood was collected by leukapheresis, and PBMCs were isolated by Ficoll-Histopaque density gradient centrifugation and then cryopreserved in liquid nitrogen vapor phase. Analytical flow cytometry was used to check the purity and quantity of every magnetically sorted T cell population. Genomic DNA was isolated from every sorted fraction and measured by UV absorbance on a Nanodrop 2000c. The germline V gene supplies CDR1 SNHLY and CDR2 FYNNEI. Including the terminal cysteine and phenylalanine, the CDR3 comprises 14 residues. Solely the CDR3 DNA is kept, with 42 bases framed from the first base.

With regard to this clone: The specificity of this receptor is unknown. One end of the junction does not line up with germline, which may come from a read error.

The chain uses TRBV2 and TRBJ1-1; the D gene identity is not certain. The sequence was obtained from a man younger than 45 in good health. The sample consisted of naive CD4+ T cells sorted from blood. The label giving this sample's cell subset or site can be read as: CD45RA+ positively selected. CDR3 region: CASRETQMNTEAFF. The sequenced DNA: TGTGCCAGCCGTGAGACACAAATGAACACTGAAGCTTTCTTT.